Below, 22 T cell receptor beta chains from the same sample are listed, as sequenced in a study of OX40 agonist ivuxolimab in advanced cancers. The data were produced by immunoSEQ multiplex PCR, yet TCRdb's version contains in-frame clones alone and is incomplete. The sample carries 95,000 to 100,000 clones, 70% to 85% recorded once. The sequencing used CD4+ or CD8+ T cells sorted from blood, collected in a trial of the OX40 agonist ivuxolimab. These receptors were obtained from an adult with an advanced solid tumor such as melanoma, head and neck, liver or kidney cancer.

This clone was recorded only once. Written as DNA, the CDR3 is TGTGCCAGCAGCTTGGTCGCCATGGTTCAGGGGGTCGGGTCCCAAGAGACCCAGTACTTC. Residues: CASSLVAMVQGVGSQETQYF. The chain uses TRBV5-4 and TRBJ2-5, with 7 bases aligning to TRBD1. The length of the CDR3 is 20 residues. Germline V gene data show CDR1 as SGHNT and CDR2 as YYREEE (reference sequence). Germline trimming cut 0 bases from V and 1 base from J; bases unmatched to any gene: 18.

Here the CDR3 DNA reads TGTGCCAGCAGCCCCAGGGGGCGGGAGGGGACAGATACGCAGTATTTT. It codes for CASSPRGREGTDTQYF. This chain joins TRBV4-2 and TRBJ2-3, with D perhaps TRBD2 (9 bases). This CDR3 is 16 amino acids long. Looked up from germline, CDR1 is LGHNA and CDR2 is YNFKEQ. Trimming removed 4 bases from V and 3 bases from J, with 17 bases in between.

This chain connects TRBV18 to TRBJ2-7, with D possibly TRBD2 on 5 matching bases. V lost 6 bases and J 3 bases, leaving 12 bases between the germline ends. CDR1 is KGHSH and CDR2 is LQKENI in the germline V gene. CDR3 size: 13 residues. CDR3 in DNA: TGTGCCAGCTCCCCCACCGGGGTCTACGAGCAGTACTTC. Protein product: CASSPTGVYEQYF.

The chain carries TRBV5-1 and TRBJ1-1; D is possibly TRBD1 (5 bases). Trimming removed 1 base at V and 3 bases at J, with 13 bases between. There are 15 residues in the CDR3. CDR1 SGHRS and CDR2 YFSETQ come from the germline V gene. The CDR3 here is CASSLTGPRDTEAFF. The CDR3 region has the DNA TGCGCCAGCAGCTTGACAGGCCCGAGGGACACTGAAGCTTTCTTT.

The V call is TRBV7-2, the J call TRBJ2-3; D gene uncertain. V lost 5 bases to trimming and J lost 4 bases, with 10 bases between them. The CDR3 contains 13 residues. Per germline, CDR1 SGHTA and CDR2 FQGNSA. CDR3 amino acids: CASSQQGSDTQYF. CDR3 bases: TGTGCCAGCAGCCAACAAGGTTCAGATACGCAGTATTTT.

The rearrangement uses TRBV6-5 and TRBJ1-1; no definite D call. CDR3 length equals 13 residues. Germline assignment: CDR1 MNHEY and CDR2 SVGAGI. Trimming removed 11 bases at V and 4 bases at J, with 17 bases between. CDR3 coding DNA: TGTGCCTGCCAAAAATCCGGGAGCACTGAAGCTTTCTTT. It translates to CACQKSGSTEAFF.

The chain is built from TRBV7-9 and TRBJ1-1, with D hard to call. The CDR3 contains 14 residues. CDR1 is SEHNR, CDR2 FQNEAQ, per germline (reference sequence). The ends were cut back, 1 base at V and 0 bases at J, with 6 bases in the middle. The CDR3 coding sequence is TGTGCCAGCAGCTTAGGGTTCGTGAACACTGAAGCTTTCTTT. This sequence encodes CASSLGFVNTEAFF.

This clone appeared a single time. V usage is TRBV5-6 and J usage is TRBJ2-7, with 9 positions matching TRBD1. This CDR3 is 15 amino acids long. CDR1 and CDR2 from the germline V gene are SGHDT and YYEEEE. The V and J ends lost 6 bases and 5 bases, in that order; junction bases with no gene match: 12. DNA for the CDR3: TGTGCCAGCAACAGCGCCGGGACAGGGTTCCACGAGCAGTACTTC. This codes for CASNSAGTGFHEQYF.

The CDR3 protein is CASRRTGGNQPQHF. The CDR3 bases are TGTGCCAGCAGAAGGACAGGGGGCAATCAGCCCCAGCATTTT. This chain joins TRBV27 and TRBJ1-5; TRBD1 matches at 9 bases. There are 14 residues in the CDR3. V lost 6 bases to trimming and J lost 2 bases; unmatched junction nucleotides: 2. CDR1 and CDR2 from the germline V gene are MNHEY and SMNVEV (reference sequence).

This sequence joins TRBV18 and TRBJ1-4; D gene unclear. Per the germline V gene, CDR1 is KGHSH and CDR2 is LQKENI. The V end lost 3 bases, the J end lost 8 bases, and 19 bases lay between the germline ends. This CDR3 contains 16 residues. DNA for the CDR3: TGTGCCAGCTCACCCAATCCATCTGGGATCGGGGAAAAACTGTTTTTT. As protein: CASSPNPSGIGEKLFF.

This clone was observed a few times. The chain's CDR3 is CASSRVEGTGQYF. The CDR3 DNA reads TGTGCCAGCAGTCGGGTCGAGGGTACGGGGCAGTACTTC. The J gene is TRBJ2-7, the V gene TRBV6-5; possibly TRBD2 for D (5 bases). The length of the CDR3 is 13 residues. Germline V gives CDR1 MNHEY, CDR2 SVGAGI. Trimming removed 5 bases at V and 9 bases at J, with 17 bases between.

The chain uses TRBV2 and TRBJ2-2; no clear D. CDR3 length: 16 residues. Per the germline V gene, CDR1 is SNHLY and CDR2 is FYNNEI. V was clipped by 1 base and J by 6 bases, with 15 bases between them. The CDR3 is CASSEGARRSAGELFF. In nucleotides, the CDR3 is TGTGCCAGCAGTGAAGGGGCGCGTCGCTCAGCCGGGGAGCTGTTTTTT.

The CDR3 DNA follows: TGTGCCAGTAGTATGGGACAGGGGGTAGCGACCCAGTACTTC. It encodes CASSMGQGVATQYF. The V call is TRBV19, the J call TRBJ2-5, with 11 bases fitting TRBD1. The junction had 4 bases not matched to a gene; V was cut back by 3 bases and J by 7 bases. CDR3 length: 14 amino acids. Germline CDR1 reads LNHDA; CDR2 reads SQIVND (reference sequence). Combining the CDR3 with reference TRBV19 and TRBJ2-5 gives the whole variable domain DGGITQSPKYLFRKEGQNVTLSCEQNLNHDAMYWYRQDPGQGLRLIYYSQIVNDFQKGDIAEGYSVSREKKESFPLTVTSAQKNPTAFYLCASSMGQGVATQYFGPGTRLLVL.

CDR3 nucleotide sequence: TGTGCCAGCAGTTTAGGGTTTCTATCCCCGAACACTGAAGCTTTCTTT. It codes for CASSLGFLSPNTEAFF. The chain recombines TRBV27 with TRBJ1-1; D unclear. Trimming pared 2 bases from V and 1 base from J, leaving 14 bases between. The CDR3 is made up of 16 amino acids. Germline V CDR1 and CDR2: MNHEY, SMNVEV (reference sequence).

The V and J genes are TRBV4-3 and TRBJ1-1; 8 nucleotides line up with TRBD1. From germline, CDR1 is LGHNA and CDR2 YSLEER. V was clipped by 1 base and J by 7 bases; unmatched bases: 8. This CDR3 is 15 amino acids long. CDR3 DNA sequence: TGCGCCAGCAGCCAAGGGCTTGGACAGGGCGTTGAAGCTTTCTTT. It codes for CASSQGLGQGVEAFF.

The V call is TRBV7-2, the J call TRBJ1-5, with D unclear. V was trimmed by 4 bases and J by 9 bases, leaving 10 bases between them. The length of the CDR3 is 12 residues. Germline CDR1 reads SGHTA; CDR2 reads FQGNSA. The CDR3: CASSSVGSPQHF. CDR3 nucleotide sequence: TGTGCCAGCAGCTCCGTCGGGTCGCCCCAGCATTTT.

This chain uses TRBV30 with TRBJ1-5, with no clear D. The germline gives CDR1 GTSNPN, CDR2 SVGIG (reference sequence). The CDR3 sequence is 13 residues long. V gave up 2 bases and J gave up 1 base, with 6 bases separating them. The CDR3 DNA sequence: TGTGCCTGGAGTCTACAGAGCAATCAGCCCCAGCATTTT. This translates into CAWSLQSNQPQHF. The variable domain in full, with the rest retrieved from reference TRBV30 and TRBJ1-5, is SQTIHQWPATLVQPVGSPLSLECTVEGTSNPNLYWYRQAAGRGLQLLFYSVGIGQISSEVPQNLSASRPQDRQFILSSKKLLLSDSGFYLCAWSLQSNQPQHFGDGTRLSIL.

This rearrangement joins TRBV2 to TRBJ2-5, with unresolved D. This CDR3 spans 15 amino acids. Germline lookup yields CDR1 SNHLY and CDR2 FYNNEI. Trimming cost V 6 bases and J 1 base, with 15 bases left between them. The CDR3 protein is CASRVQTQPQETQYF. The CDR3 region has the DNA TGTGCCAGCAGGGTACAGACCCAGCCCCAAGAGACCCAGTACTTC.

The chain carries TRBV6-6 and TRBJ2-3, with D perhaps assigned TRBD1 or TRBD2 (5 bases each). Trimming pared 5 bases from V and 9 bases from J, leaving 18 bases between. Per germline, CDR1 MNHNY and CDR2 SVGAGI (reference sequence). The CDR3 loop spans 14 amino acids. The CDR3 is CASSRGTDFDTQYF. CDR3 nucleotide sequence: TGTGCCAGCAGTCGAGGGACCGACTTTGACACGCAGTATTTT.

V and J are TRBV28 and TRBJ2-3; D not certain. Germline values: CDR1 MDHEN, CDR2 SYDVKM. Trimming removed 3 bases from V and 6 bases from J, with 4 bases in between. The CDR3 runs 11 residues. The CDR3 DNA follows: TGTGCCAGCAGTTTGTACGATACGCAGTATTTT. It yields the protein CASSLYDTQYF.

This chain joins TRBV30 and TRBJ1-5; D uncertain. The CDR3 covers 13 residues. V shed 1 base and J shed 4 bases, with 8 bases lying between them. Germline CDR1 GTSNPN, CDR2 SVGIG (reference sequence). The chain's CDR3 is CAWSAGLNQPQHF. The DNA for the CDR3 is TGTGCCTGGAGTGCGGGCCTTAATCAGCCCCAGCATTTT.

The chain carries TRBV6-5 and TRBJ1-2; 7 nucleotides line up with TRBD1. Germline V CDR1 and CDR2: MNHEY, SVGAGI. V trimming: 5 bases; J trimming: 9 bases; junction bases outside the gene matches: 9. There are 13 residues in the CDR3. CDR3 sequence (DNA): TGTGCCAGCAGTCCGGGACAGACCTGGAGCTACACCTTC. This sequence encodes CASSPGQTWSYTF.